Below are 9 T cell receptor beta chains sequenced from a single sample in a study of vaccination effects on CD4 cells after COVID-19. CD4+ T cell isolation took place after approximately 11 days of culture. All study participants received two doses of BNT162b2 or mRNA-1273 vaccine. TCRdb's copy holds only in-frame clones and misses some; the assay was immunoSEQ multiplex PCR. The sample has tens of thousands of clones, roughly four fifths seen once. Antigens for these TCRs are unknown. The material sequenced was CD4+ T cells from PBMCs cultured without peptide, taken after COVID-19 vaccination. These receptor sequences come from a human donor who received a COVID-19 vaccine.

The J gene is TRBJ1-1, the V gene TRBV12-3 or TRBV12-4; D unclear. CDR3 size: 13 residues. Trimming left V 2 bases short and J 6 bases short, with 10 bases between. The CDR3 loop is CASSLYGEAEAFF. The DNA of the CDR3 is TGTGCCAGCAGTTTATATGGAGAGGCTGAAGCTTTCTTT.

V is TRBV6-5 and J is TRBJ1-4, with a possible D match to TRBD1 (5 bases). Germline CDR1 MNHEY, CDR2 SVGAGI. The V and J ends lost 6 bases and 3 bases respectively, with 14 bases between them. The CDR3 sequence is 15 residues long. The chain's CDR3 is CASRSLGDANEKLFF. In nucleotides, the CDR3 is TGTGCCAGCAGATCCCTGGGGGATGCTAATGAAAAACTGTTTTTT.

This clone was seen a few times. The genes are TRBV10-1 and TRBJ1-2; no clear D. This CDR3 has 15 amino acids. Germline values: CDR1 WNHNN, CDR2 SYGVQD (reference sequence). V was pared by 4 bases and J by 3 bases, with 15 bases between. The CDR3 here is CASSGGRTWDYGYTF. Here the CDR3 DNA reads TGCGCCAGCAGTGGAGGAAGAACCTGGGACTATGGCTACACCTTC.

The chain recombines TRBV15 with TRBJ2-6; D is ambiguous. Germline CDR1 and CDR2: LNHNV and YYDKDF (reference sequence). Trimming took off 1 base at V and 0 bases at J, with 4 bases between the two ends. The CDR3 loop spans 15 amino acids. The CDR3 bases are TGTGCCACCAGCAGAGTTGTCTCTGGGGCCAACGTCCTGACTTTC. This translates into CATSRVVSGANVLTF.

The J gene is TRBJ1-6, the V gene TRBV30; 10 bases fit TRBD1. There are 16 residues in the CDR3. J gave up 9 bases and V 0 bases, and 8 bases lay outside the gene matches. Germline loops: CDR1 GTSNPN, CDR2 SVGIG (reference sequence). For the CDR3, the DNA is TGTGCCTGGAGTGTAAAGGGACAGGGGTTTGCTTCACCCCTCCACTTT. As protein: CAWSVKGQGFASPLHF.

The genes are TRBV30 and TRBJ1-3; D gene unclear. Trimming removed 4 bases from V and 4 bases from J, with 8 bases in between. The CDR3 sequence is 12 residues long. Germline CDR1 GTSNPN, CDR2 SVGIG (reference sequence). The DNA for the CDR3 is TGTGCCTGGATGCCGTGGGGAAACACCATATATTTT. Residues: CAWMPWGNTIYF.

The chain is built from TRBV10-2 and TRBJ2-5; perhaps TRBD1 as D (5 bases). This CDR3 contains 11 residues. V lost 5 bases and J lost 4, with 5 bases in between. Looked up from germline, CDR1 is WSHSY and CDR2 is SAAADI. The CDR3 protein is CASSQGETQYF. The DNA for the CDR3 is TGCGCCAGCAGTCAGGGAGAGACCCAGTACTTC.

The V gene is TRBV28, the J gene TRBJ1-2; tentatively, D is TRBD1 (6 bases). The CDR3 consists of 13 residues. V shed 4 bases and J shed 8 bases, with 14 bases lying between them. The V gene's germline CDR1 is MDHEN and CDR2 SYDVKM. As DNA, the CDR3 is TGTGCCAGCAGTTCTGGGGGGGGCAAGGGCTACACCTTC. This gives the protein CASSSGGGKGYTF.

The J gene is TRBJ1-5, the V gene TRBV4-3, with D unresolved. Germline V gives CDR1 LGHNA, CDR2 YSLEER. V shed 5 bases and J shed 0 bases, with 17 bases lying between them. The CDR3 covers 17 residues. The chain's CDR3 is CASSRSLDPNSNQPQHF. DNA for the CDR3: TGCGCCAGCAGCAGGTCACTCGACCCGAATAGCAATCAGCCCCAGCATTTT.